These T cell receptor beta chains were read from a single sample in a study of shared clonotypes between healthy human individuals. Method: immunoSEQ multiplex PCR; TCRdb's copy keeps in-frame clones and lacks some. Seen here are fewer than 1.8 million clones, 98% to 99% observed once, and the top ten hold 0.36%. Material: naive CD4+ T cells sorted from blood. The receptors originated from a man aged 30 to 45 in good health. Each CDR3 is given with its conserved first and last residue.

V gene	J gene	CDR3 protein
TRBV2	TRBJ1-5	CASSEASWTGDQPQHF
TRBV28	TRBJ2-7	CASSFAPDRIYEQYF
TRBV7-9	TRBJ2-1	CASSSSGGAGDEQFF
TRBV7-3	TRBJ2-1	CASSYRSYNEQFF
TRBV10-2	TRBJ1-1	CASSESVVSFF
TRBV27	TRBJ2-6	CASSQYIASGANVLTF
TRBV5-4	TRBJ1-1	CASSPTVMNTEAFF
TRBV7-9	TRBJ2-2	CASSFLGSGSTGELFF
TRBV7-2	TRBJ2-4	CASSRDRKLAKNIQYF
TRBV29-1	TRBJ1-2	CSTGEFRGYTF
TRBV6-5	TRBJ2-1	CASRLGNYNEQFF
TRBV19	TRBJ2-3	CASSTSGVTYTQYF
TRBV11-2	TRBJ2-7	CASSRRDRLYEQYF
TRBV29-1	TRBJ2-7	CSARDGRGGRWDEQYF
TRBV18	TRBJ2-7	CASSHFMRRLNVDEQYF
TRBV5-1	TRBJ1-2	CASSLGGSTGIYGYTF
TRBV18	TRBJ2-1	CATRSSGTSYNEQFF
TRBV5-5	TRBJ2-5	CASSSGTAQETQYF
TRBV28	TRBJ1-1	CASSLPISGTEAFF
TRBV9	TRBJ2-7	CASSVTSGSYEQYF
TRBV4-3	TRBJ2-5	CASSQIAGASSETQYF
TRBV28	TRBJ1-5	CASSLPETNYNQPQHF
TRBV28	TRBJ1-1	CASSLKTEAFF
TRBV18	TRBJ1-3	CASSPTGNTIYF
TRBV25-1	TRBJ2-5	CASSGGTGAKETQYF
TRBV18	TRBJ1-5	CASSRDHGSNQPQHF